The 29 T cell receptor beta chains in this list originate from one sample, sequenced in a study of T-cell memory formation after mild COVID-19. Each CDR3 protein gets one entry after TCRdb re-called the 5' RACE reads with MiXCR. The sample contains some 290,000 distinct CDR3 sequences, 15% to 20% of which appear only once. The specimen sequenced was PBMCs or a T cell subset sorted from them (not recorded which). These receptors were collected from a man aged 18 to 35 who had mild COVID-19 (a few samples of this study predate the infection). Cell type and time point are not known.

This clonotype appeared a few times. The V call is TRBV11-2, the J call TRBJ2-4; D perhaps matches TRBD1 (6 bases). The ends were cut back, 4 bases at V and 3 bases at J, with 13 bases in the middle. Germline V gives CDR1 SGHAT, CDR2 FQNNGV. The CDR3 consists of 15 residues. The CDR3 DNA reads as TGTGCCAGCAGCTCGCTCAGGGGCGGCAAAAACATTCAGTACTTC. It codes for CASSSLRGGKNIQYF.

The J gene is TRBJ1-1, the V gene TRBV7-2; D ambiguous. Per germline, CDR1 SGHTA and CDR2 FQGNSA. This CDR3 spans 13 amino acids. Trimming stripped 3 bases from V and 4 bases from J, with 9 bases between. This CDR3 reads CASSFGFITEAFF. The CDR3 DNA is TGTGCCAGCAGCTTCGGGTTTATCACTGAAGCTTTCTTT.

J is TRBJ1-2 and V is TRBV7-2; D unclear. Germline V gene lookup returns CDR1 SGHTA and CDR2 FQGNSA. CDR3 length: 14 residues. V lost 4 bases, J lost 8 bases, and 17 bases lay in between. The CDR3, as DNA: TGTGCCAGCAGCTCACCCGGTGGGCGTAGCGGCTACACCTTC. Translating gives CASSSPGGRSGYTF.

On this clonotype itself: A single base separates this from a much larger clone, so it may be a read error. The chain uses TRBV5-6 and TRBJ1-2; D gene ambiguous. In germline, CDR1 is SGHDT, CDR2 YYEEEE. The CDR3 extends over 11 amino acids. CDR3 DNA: TGTGCCCGCAGCATTAACTATGGCTACACCTTC. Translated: CARSINYGYTF.

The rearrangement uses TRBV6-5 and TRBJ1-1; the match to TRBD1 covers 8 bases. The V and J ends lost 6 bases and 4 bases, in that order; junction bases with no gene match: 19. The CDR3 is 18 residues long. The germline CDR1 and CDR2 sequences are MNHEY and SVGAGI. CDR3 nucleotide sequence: TGTGCCAGCAGCGCCAGCCTTCTTGGACAGGGACCTCGCACTGAAGCTTTCTTT. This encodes CASSASLLGQGPRTEAFF.

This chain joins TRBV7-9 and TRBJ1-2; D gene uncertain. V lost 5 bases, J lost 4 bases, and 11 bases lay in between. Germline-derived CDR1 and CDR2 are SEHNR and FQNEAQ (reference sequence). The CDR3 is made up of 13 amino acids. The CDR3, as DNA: TGTGCCAGCAGCCCTGGCGCGGCCTATGGCTACACCTTC. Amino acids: CASSPGAAYGYTF.

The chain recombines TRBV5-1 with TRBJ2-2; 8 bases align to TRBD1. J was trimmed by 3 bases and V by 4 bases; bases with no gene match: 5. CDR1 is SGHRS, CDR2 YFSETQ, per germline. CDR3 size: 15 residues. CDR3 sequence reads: CASSPGGWDTGELFF. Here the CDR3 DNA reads TGCGCCAGCAGCCCAGGGGGCTGGGACACCGGGGAGCTGTTTTTT.

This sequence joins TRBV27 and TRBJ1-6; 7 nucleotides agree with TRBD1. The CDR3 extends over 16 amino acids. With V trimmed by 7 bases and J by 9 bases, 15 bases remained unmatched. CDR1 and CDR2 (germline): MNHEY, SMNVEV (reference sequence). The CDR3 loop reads CASKLLQGTEGSPLHF. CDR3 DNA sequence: TGTGCCAGCAAACTCCTACAGGGGACGGAGGGTTCACCCCTCCACTTT.

The CDR3 nucleotides read TGCAGTGCTAGACCCAGACAGGGAACAGACACTGAAGCTTTCTTT. Protein product: CSARPRQGTDTEAFF. V usage is TRBV20-1 and J usage is TRBJ1-1; 7 nucleotides match TRBD1. Trimming took 2 bases from V and 3 from J; bases not matched to a gene: 9. The CDR3 is made up of 15 amino acids. Germline-derived CDR1 and CDR2 are DFQATT and SNEGSKA (reference sequence).

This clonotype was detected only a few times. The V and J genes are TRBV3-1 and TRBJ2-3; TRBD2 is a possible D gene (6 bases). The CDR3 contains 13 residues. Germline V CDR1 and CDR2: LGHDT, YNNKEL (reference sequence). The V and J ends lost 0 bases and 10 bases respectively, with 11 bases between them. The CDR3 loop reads CASSQDPTGAQYF. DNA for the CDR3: TGTGCCAGCAGCCAAGATCCGACGGGGGCGCAGTATTTT.

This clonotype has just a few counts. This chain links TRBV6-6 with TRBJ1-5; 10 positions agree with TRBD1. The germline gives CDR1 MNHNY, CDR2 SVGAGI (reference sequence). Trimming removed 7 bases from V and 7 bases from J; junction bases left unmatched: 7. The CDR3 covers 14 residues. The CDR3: CASIRGQGGQPQHF. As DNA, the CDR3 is TGTGCCAGCATCCGCGGACAGGGGGGCCAGCCCCAGCATTTT.

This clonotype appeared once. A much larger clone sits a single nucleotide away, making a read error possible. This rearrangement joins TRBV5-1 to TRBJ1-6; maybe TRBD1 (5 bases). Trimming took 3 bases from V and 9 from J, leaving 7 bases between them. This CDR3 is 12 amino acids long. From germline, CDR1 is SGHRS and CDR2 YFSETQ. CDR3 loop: CASSSGSSPLHF. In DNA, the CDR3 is TGCGCCAGCAGCTCAGGGAGTTCACCCCTCCACTTT.

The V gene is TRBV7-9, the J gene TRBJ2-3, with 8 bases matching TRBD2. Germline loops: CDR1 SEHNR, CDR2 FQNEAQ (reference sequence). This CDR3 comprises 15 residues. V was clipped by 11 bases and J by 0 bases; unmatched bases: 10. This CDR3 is CAGGEKRGSTDTQYF. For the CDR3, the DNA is TGTGCCGGAGGGGAGAAGCGGGGGAGCACAGATACGCAGTATTTT. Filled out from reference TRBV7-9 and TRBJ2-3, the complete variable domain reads DTGVSQNPRHKITKRGQNVTFRCDPISEHNRLYWYRQTLGQGPEFLTYFQNEAQLEKSRLLSDRFSAERPKGSFSTLEIQRTEQGDSAMYLCAGGEKRGSTDTQYFGPGTRLTVL.

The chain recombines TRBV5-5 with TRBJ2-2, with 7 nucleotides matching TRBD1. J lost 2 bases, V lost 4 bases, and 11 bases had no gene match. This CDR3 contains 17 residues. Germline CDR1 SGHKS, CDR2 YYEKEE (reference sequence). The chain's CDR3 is CASSLDPGTVNTGELFF. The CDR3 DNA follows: TGTGCCAGCAGCCTAGACCCCGGGACAGTAAACACCGGGGAGCTGTTTTTT.

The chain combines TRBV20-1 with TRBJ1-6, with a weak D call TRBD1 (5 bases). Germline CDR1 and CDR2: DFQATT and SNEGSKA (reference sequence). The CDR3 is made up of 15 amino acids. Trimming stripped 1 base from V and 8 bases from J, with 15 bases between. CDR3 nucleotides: TGCAGTGCTAGAGTTCAGGGTTGGAGCTATTCACCCCTCCACTTT. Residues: CSARVQGWSYSPLHF.

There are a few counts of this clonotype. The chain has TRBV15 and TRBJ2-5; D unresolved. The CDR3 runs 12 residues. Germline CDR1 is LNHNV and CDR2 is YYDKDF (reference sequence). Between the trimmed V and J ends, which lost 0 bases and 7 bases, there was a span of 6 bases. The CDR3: CATSRDFGTQYF. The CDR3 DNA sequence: TGTGCCACCAGCAGAGATTTTGGGACCCAGTACTTC. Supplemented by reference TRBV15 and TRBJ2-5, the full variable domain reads DAMVIQNPRYQVTQFGKPVTLSCSQTLNHNVMYWYQQKSSQAPKLLFHYYDKDFNNEADTPDNFQSRRPNTSFCFLDIRSPGLGDTAMYLCATSRDFGTQYFGPGTRLLVL.

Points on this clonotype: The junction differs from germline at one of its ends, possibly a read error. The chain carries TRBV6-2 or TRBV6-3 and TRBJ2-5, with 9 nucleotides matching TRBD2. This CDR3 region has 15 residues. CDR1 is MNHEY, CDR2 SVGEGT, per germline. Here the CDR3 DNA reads TGTGCCAGCAGCCGTAGCGGGGGCCACCAGGAGACCCAGTACTTC. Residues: CASSRSGGHQETQYF.

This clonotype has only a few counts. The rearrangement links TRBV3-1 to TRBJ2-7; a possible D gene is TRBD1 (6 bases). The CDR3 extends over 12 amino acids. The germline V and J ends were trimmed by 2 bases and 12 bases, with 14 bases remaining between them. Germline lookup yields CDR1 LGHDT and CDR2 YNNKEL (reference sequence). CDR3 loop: CASSQTGQKMYV. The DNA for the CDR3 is TGTGCCAGCAGCCAAACTGGACAGAAGATGTACGTC.

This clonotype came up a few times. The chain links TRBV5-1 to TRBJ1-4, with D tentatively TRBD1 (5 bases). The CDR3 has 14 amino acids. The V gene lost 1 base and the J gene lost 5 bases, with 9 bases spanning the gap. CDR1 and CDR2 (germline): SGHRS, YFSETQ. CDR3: CASSLRGPNEKLFF. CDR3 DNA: TGCGCCAGCAGCTTGCGGGGACCAAATGAAAAACTGTTTTTT.

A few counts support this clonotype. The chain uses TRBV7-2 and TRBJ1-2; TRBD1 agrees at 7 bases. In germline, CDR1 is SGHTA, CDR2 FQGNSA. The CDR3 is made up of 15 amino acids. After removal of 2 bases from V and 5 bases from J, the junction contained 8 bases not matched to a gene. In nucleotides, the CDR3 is TGTGCCAGCAGCTTACAGGGGGATCCTTGGTATGGCTACACCTTC. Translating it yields CASSLQGDPWYGYTF.

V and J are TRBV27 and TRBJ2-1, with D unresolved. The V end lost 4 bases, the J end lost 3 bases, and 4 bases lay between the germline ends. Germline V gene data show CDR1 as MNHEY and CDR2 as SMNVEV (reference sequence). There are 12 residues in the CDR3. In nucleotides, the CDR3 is TGTGCCAGCAGTTCCTACTACAATGAGCAGTTCTTC. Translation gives CASSSYYNEQFF.

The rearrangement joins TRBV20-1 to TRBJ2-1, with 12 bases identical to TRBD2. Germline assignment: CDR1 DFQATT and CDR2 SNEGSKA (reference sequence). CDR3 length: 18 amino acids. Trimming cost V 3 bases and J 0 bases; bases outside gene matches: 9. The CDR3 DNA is TGCAGTGCTAGCGGGCTAGCGGGGGGGCCTAGCTCCTACAATGAGCAGTTCTTC. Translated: CSASGLAGGPSSYNEQFF.

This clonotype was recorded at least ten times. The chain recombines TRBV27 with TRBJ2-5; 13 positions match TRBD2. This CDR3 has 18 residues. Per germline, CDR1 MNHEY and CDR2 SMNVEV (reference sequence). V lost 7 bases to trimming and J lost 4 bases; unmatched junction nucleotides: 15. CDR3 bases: TGTGCCAGCACTCCCCTCGGGACTAGCGGGGCTTTGGGAGAGACCCAGTACTTC. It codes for CASTPLGTSGALGETQYF.

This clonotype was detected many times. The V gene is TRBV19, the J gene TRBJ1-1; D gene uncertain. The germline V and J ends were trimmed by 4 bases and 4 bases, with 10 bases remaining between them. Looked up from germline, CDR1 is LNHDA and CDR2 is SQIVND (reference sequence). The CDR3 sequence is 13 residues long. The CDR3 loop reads CASSNHELTEAFF. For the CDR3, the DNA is TGTGCCAGTAGTAACCATGAGCTCACTGAAGCTTTCTTT.

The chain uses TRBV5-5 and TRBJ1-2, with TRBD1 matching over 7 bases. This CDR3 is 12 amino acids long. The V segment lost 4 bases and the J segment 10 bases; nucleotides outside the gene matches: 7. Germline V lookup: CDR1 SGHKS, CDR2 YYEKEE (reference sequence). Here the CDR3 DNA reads TGTGCCAGCAGCAGGGGGGACAGCTTCTACACCTTC. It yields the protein CASSRGDSFYTF. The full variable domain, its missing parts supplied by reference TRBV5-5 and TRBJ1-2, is DAGVTQSPTHLIKTRGQQVTLRCSPISGHKSVSWYQQVLGQGPQFIFQYYEKEERGRGNFPDRFSARQFPNYSSELNVNALLLGDSALYLCASSRGDSFYTFGSGTRLTVV.

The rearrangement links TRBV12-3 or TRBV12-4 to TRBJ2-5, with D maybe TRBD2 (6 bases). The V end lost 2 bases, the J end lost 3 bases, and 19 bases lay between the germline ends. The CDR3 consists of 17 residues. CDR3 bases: TGTGCCAGCAGTTTATGGTATGGGGGAGGCCCCAAAGAGACCCAGTACTTC. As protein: CASSLWYGGGPKETQYF.

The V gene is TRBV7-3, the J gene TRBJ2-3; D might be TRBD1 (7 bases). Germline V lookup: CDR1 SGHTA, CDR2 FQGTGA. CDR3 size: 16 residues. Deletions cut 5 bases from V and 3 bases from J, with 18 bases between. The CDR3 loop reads CASSHLATGRTDTQYF. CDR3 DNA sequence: TGTGCCAGCAGCCATCTAGCGACAGGGCGAACAGATACGCAGTATTTT.

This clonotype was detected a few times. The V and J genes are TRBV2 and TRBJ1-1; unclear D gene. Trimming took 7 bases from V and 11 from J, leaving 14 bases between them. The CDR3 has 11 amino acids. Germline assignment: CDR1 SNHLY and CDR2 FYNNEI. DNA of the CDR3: TGTGCCAGCATCAGAGGGTTGGGGGCTTTCTTT. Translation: CASIRGLGAFF.

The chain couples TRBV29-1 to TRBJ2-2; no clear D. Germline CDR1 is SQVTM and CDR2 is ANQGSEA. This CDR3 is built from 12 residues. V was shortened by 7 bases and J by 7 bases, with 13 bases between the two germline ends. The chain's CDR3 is CSGKTPGGELFF. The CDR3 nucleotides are TGCAGCGGCAAAACTCCAGGCGGGGAGCTGTTTTTT.